One and the same sample provided the 25 T cell receptor beta chains below, sequenced in a study of blood T cell repertoires in COVID-19. The repertoire was sequenced with immunoSEQ multiplex PCR; TCRdb's copy has only in-frame clones and lacks some. The table lists 65,000 to 90,000 clones, 80% to 90% of them singletons. Material for sequencing was peripheral blood. The receptors were sampled from a man aged 50-60 years with acute or convalescent COVID-19.

The chain uses TRBV11-2 and TRBJ2-2; 9 bases are a match to TRBD2. Trimming took 4 bases from V and 4 from J; bases not matched to a gene: 4. Germline CDR1 and CDR2: SGHAT and FQNNGV. This CDR3 has 15 amino acids. This chain's CDR3 is CASSWSSGGTGELFF. The CDR3 DNA sequence: TGTGCCAGCAGCTGGAGTAGCGGGGGCACCGGGGAGCTGTTTTTT.

The chain carries TRBV4-1 and TRBJ2-7; 9 nucleotides agree with TRBD1. The CDR3 runs to 15 residues. Germline CDR1 is MGHRA and CDR2 is YSYEKL. The V segment lost 6 bases and the J segment 6 bases; nucleotides outside the gene matches: 12. This chain's CDR3 is CASSYPGQGIGEQYV. The CDR3 DNA reads as TGCGCCAGCAGTTACCCGGGACAGGGAATTGGCGAGCAGTACGTC.

The rearrangement uses TRBV6-6 and TRBJ1-5, with 10 nucleotides matching TRBD1. The V gene's germline CDR1 is MNHNY and CDR2 SVGAGI (reference sequence). The CDR3 length is 15 residues. The junction had 9 bases not matched to a gene; V was cut back by 9 bases and J by 4 bases. For the CDR3, the DNA is TGTGCCAGTTATTCCGGGACAGGGGTGAATCAGCCCCAGCATTTT. This sequence encodes CASYSGTGVNQPQHF.

This clone has just a few counts. V and J are TRBV12-3 or TRBV12-4 and TRBJ2-5; TRBD2 aligns across 7 bases. J was trimmed by 5 bases and V by 3 bases; bases with no gene match: 3. This CDR3 contains 13 residues. The CDR3 DNA is TGTGCCAGCAGTTTGGCGGGGGTGGAGACCCAGTACTTC. Protein sequence: CASSLAGVETQYF.

This clone occurred once. The chain carries TRBV5-1 and TRBJ2-7, with a tentative D call TRBD1 (6 bases). The germline gives CDR1 SGHRS, CDR2 YFSETQ. This CDR3 contains 16 residues. With 4 bases removed from V and 0 bases from J, the gap between germline ends came to 17 bases. For the CDR3, the DNA is TGCGCCAGCAGCCACCTAGATACAGGGATCTCCTACGAGCAGTACGTC. Translating gives CASSHLDTGISYEQYV.

The chain links TRBV29-1 to TRBJ2-1, with D possibly being TRBD1 (6 bases). Trimming removed 2 bases at V and 9 bases at J, with 11 bases between. The CDR3 is 12 residues long. Germline assignment: CDR1 SQVTM and CDR2 ANQGSEA. CDR3 protein: CSVELGATEQFF. The DNA for the CDR3 is TGCAGCGTTGAATTGGGGGCCACTGAGCAGTTCTTC.

The chain joins TRBV28 to TRBJ1-5, with D perhaps TRBD1 (5 bases). V dropped 3 bases and J dropped 0 bases, with 12 bases sitting between them. Germline lookup yields CDR1 MDHEN and CDR2 SYDVKM. The CDR3 has 16 amino acids. Here the CDR3 reads CASSLGGINSNQPQHF. As DNA, the CDR3 is TGTGCCAGCAGTTTGGGGGGGATTAATAGCAATCAGCCCCAGCATTTT.

The chain couples TRBV20-1 to TRBJ2-3; 9 nucleotides agree with TRBD2. CDR1 is DFQATT and CDR2 is SNEGSKA in the germline V gene (reference sequence). The CDR3 consists of 19 residues. The junction had 16 bases not matched to a gene; V was cut back by 3 bases and J by 0 bases. The CDR3, as DNA: TGCAGTGCTAGTGGGATCATACAGCGGGGGGAGTCTAGCACAGATACGCAGTATTTT. Translating gives CSASGIIQRGESSTDTQYF.

V gene TRBV3-1 (or the pseudogene TRBV3-2) combines with J gene TRBJ2-2, with D uncertain. CDR3 size: 12 residues. Germline V gene data show CDR1 as LGHDT and CDR2 as YNNKEL (reference sequence). The V gene lost 4 bases and the J gene lost 8 bases, with 8 bases spanning the gap. The CDR3 is CASSLLVGELFF. In nucleotides, the CDR3 is TGTGCCAGCAGCCTACTGGTAGGGGAGCTGTTTTTT.

V gene TRBV2 combines with J gene TRBJ1-1; 9 bases match TRBD1. The CDR3 covers 13 residues. CDR1 and CDR2 (germline): SNHLY, FYNNEI. The V segment lost 10 bases and the J segment 11 bases; nucleotides outside the gene matches: 14. CDR3 loop: CANQGQGFTRAFF. CDR3 sequence (DNA): TGTGCCAACCAGGGACAGGGTTTTACGCGGGCTTTCTTT.

The chain is built from TRBV28 and TRBJ1-1; D is uncertain. Germline lookup yields CDR1 MDHEN and CDR2 SYDVKM. The CDR3 spans 14 residues. V gave up 6 bases and J gave up 0 bases, with 11 bases separating them. The CDR3 DNA reads as TGTGCCAGCAGCCGAGGCGGGATGAACACTGAAGCTTTCTTT. Protein product: CASSRGGMNTEAFF.

The chain employs TRBV27 and TRBJ1-6; D may be TRBD1 (5 bases). Germline V CDR1 and CDR2: MNHEY, SMNVEV (reference sequence). Deletions cut 8 bases from V and 2 bases from J, with 16 bases between. This CDR3 contains 16 residues. The CDR3 DNA sequence: TGTGCCAGCTGGGAGGGCAGGGTCGCCTATAATTCACCCCTCCACTTT. Protein product: CASWEGRVAYNSPLHF.

The rearrangement joins TRBV7-9 to TRBJ2-3, with 7 bases fitting TRBD1. The CDR3 spans 16 residues. The J segment lost 0 bases and the V segment lost 5 bases, leaving 8 bases of the junction unmatched. CDR1 and CDR2 from the germline V gene are SEHNR and FQNEAQ (reference sequence). CDR3 sequence reads: CASSREGAASTDTQYF. The DNA of the CDR3 is TGTGCCAGCAGCCGAGAGGGGGCGGCTAGCACAGATACGCAGTATTTT.

The J gene is TRBJ1-2, the V gene TRBV5-5; D not resolved. With 0 bases removed from V and 0 bases from J, the gap between germline ends came to 12 bases. From germline, CDR1 is SGHKS and CDR2 YYEKEE (reference sequence). The CDR3 sequence is 16 residues long. The CDR3 coding sequence is TGTGCCAGCAGCTTGGACTCTTACGGAGCTAACTATGGCTACACCTTC. It is translated as CASSLDSYGANYGYTF. Using reference TRBV5-5 and TRBJ1-2 for the parts outside the CDR3, the full variable domain is DAGVTQSPTHLIKTRGQQVTLRCSPISGHKSVSWYQQVLGQGPQFIFQYYEKEERGRGNFPDRFSARQFPNYSSELNVNALLLGDSALYLCASSLDSYGANYGYTFGSGTRLTVV.

The chain has TRBV10-3 and TRBJ1-5; tentatively, D is TRBD1 (5 bases). Germline assignment: CDR1 ENHRY and CDR2 SYGVKD. The CDR3 spans 14 residues. The germline V and J ends were trimmed by 3 bases and 9 bases, with 15 bases remaining between them. In DNA form, the CDR3 reads TGTGCCATCAGTGAAATGGGGGGACGAGTGCCCCAGCATTTT. Its protein product is CAISEMGGRVPQHF.

Here the CDR3 DNA reads TGCGCCAGCAGCCCGGGACAGGCGTGGAGGGAGCAGTACTTC. It specifies CASSPGQAWREQYF. The J gene is TRBJ2-7, the V gene TRBV5-1; TRBD1 matches at 8 bases. V lost 4 bases to trimming and J lost 7 bases; unmatched junction nucleotides: 10. The CDR3 has 14 residues. Germline CDR1 SGHRS, CDR2 YFSETQ.

The chain employs TRBV27 and TRBJ1-6; weak D call: TRBD1 (6 bases). The CDR3 is made up of 14 amino acids. Germline lookup yields CDR1 MNHEY and CDR2 SMNVEV (reference sequence). V was trimmed by 6 bases and J by 5 bases, leaving 11 bases between them. In nucleotides, the CDR3 is TGTGCCAGCAGCGGGACATCCGATAATTCACCCCTCCACTTT. Its protein is CASSGTSDNSPLHF.

This clone was found once. The chain employs TRBV19 and TRBJ2-6, with 7 bases identical to TRBD2. The germline CDR1 and CDR2 sequences are LNHDA and SQIVND (reference sequence). This CDR3 is built from 14 residues. V shed 11 bases and J 4 bases; nucleotides not matched to a gene: 8. CDR3 sequence reads: CAAREGRGANVLTF. For the CDR3, the DNA is TGTGCCGCGAGGGAGGGGAGGGGGGCCAACGTCCTGACTTTC.

This sequence joins TRBV30 and TRBJ1-6; 8 nucleotides match TRBD1. Trimming at V came to 0 bases and at J to 7 bases, leaving 2 bases not matched to a gene. CDR3 size: 14 residues. CDR1 is GTSNPN and CDR2 is SVGIG in the germline V gene (reference sequence). Written as DNA, the CDR3 is TGTGCCTGGAGTGTAGACAGGGGAAATTCACCCCTCCACTTT. Translation gives CAWSVDRGNSPLHF.

This clone was seen once. The chain joins TRBV6-5 to TRBJ1-5; D gene ambiguous. The CDR3 runs 15 residues. Germline CDR1 and CDR2: MNHEY and SVGAGI. Trimming cost V 0 bases and J 3 bases, with 9 bases left between them. CDR3 nucleotides: TGTGCCAGCAGTTACTCGATACAGAACAATCAGCCCCAGCATTTT. This gives the protein CASSYSIQNNQPQHF.

This clone was seen a handful of times. This chain uses TRBV12-5 with TRBJ2-7; D is unclear. This CDR3 has 18 amino acids. The V gene's germline CDR1 is LGHNT and CDR2 FRNRAP. V lost 0 bases to trimming and J lost 0 bases, with 18 bases between them. The CDR3 DNA reads TGTGCTAGTGGTTTGGTACTACCTCCCTCTAGGAACTCCTACGAGCAGTACTTC. It specifies CASGLVLPPSRNSYEQYF.

On this clone: This CDR3 is also generated by other DNA sequences in the sample. The genes are TRBV29-1 and TRBJ2-3, with TRBD1 identical over 8 bases. The V gene end was trimmed by 7 bases and the J gene end by 4 bases; junction bases not matched to a gene: 4. In germline, CDR1 is SQVTM, CDR2 ANQGSEA. This CDR3 is built from 12 residues. CDR3 sequence (DNA): TGCAGCGCTGGACAGGGTTCAGATACGCAGTATTTT. Its translation: CSAGQGSDTQYF.

In its sample, this clone was seen a few times. This sequence joins TRBV4-1 and TRBJ1-1; D is uncertain. Germline lookup yields CDR1 MGHRA and CDR2 YSYEKL. CDR3 length: 14 amino acids. Trimming left V 4 bases short and J 1 base short, with 10 bases between. Here the CDR3 reads CASSRNEGNTEAFF. CDR3 in DNA: TGCGCCAGCAGCCGCAATGAGGGGAACACTGAAGCTTTCTTT.

The V and J genes are TRBV5-6 and TRBJ1-2, with TRBD1 matching over 8 bases. Trimming removed 2 bases from V and 3 bases from J; junction bases left unmatched: 0. Germline CDR1 reads SGHDT; CDR2 reads YYEEEE. CDR3 length: 13 residues. CDR3 DNA sequence: TGTGCCAGCAGCTTACAGGGGGACTATGGCTACACCTTC. This gives the protein CASSLQGDYGYTF.

V is TRBV9 and J is TRBJ2-3; 12 bases map to TRBD2. CDR1 is SGDLS, CDR2 YYNGEE, per germline. The CDR3 contains 16 residues. V trimming: 2 bases; J trimming: 1 base; junction bases outside the gene matches: 2. CDR3 in amino acids: CASSVPSGGGTDTQYF. For the CDR3, the DNA is TGTGCCAGCAGCGTCCCTAGCGGGGGGGGCACAGATACGCAGTATTTT.